The 29 T cell receptor beta chains in this list originate from one sample, sequenced in a study of PD-1 blockade in classical Hodgkin lymphoma. TCRdb's copy holds only in-frame clones and misses some; the assay was immunoSEQ multiplex PCR. The repertoire holds tens of thousands of clones, with 75% to 90% as singletons. Described time point: cycle 4 day 1 (C4D1), after five to seven weeks of nivolumab. Every one of the patients relapsed after autologous stem cell transplantation (brentuximab vedotin exposure was variable). Using magnetic negative selection, the CD4+ T cells were separated out of thawed PBMCs. Sequencing was performed on CD4+ T cells from blood, taken before the fourth cycle of nivolumab. The source of these receptors is a human donor with classical Hodgkin lymphoma.

This clone was observed a handful of times. This chain connects TRBV6-1 to TRBJ1-2; no firm D call. This CDR3 comprises 14 residues. Trimming stripped 3 bases from V and 6 bases from J, with 14 bases between. Germline values: CDR1 MNHNS, CDR2 SASEGT. CDR3 sequence reads: CASSDDLGSHGYTF. In DNA, the CDR3 is TGTGCCAGCAGTGACGATCTGGGTTCTCATGGCTACACCTTC.

The chain combines TRBV18 with TRBJ1-6; tentatively, D is TRBD1 (6 bases). CDR3 length: 14 residues. Deletions cut 3 bases from V and 10 bases from J, with 13 bases between. CDR1 is KGHSH and CDR2 is LQKENI in the germline V gene. The CDR3 DNA reads TGTGCCAGCTCACCCGACGGGACAAGATCACCCCTCCACTTT. Its translation: CASSPDGTRSPLHF.

This sequence joins TRBV27 and TRBJ2-3; tentatively, D is TRBD1 or TRBD2 (5 bases each). The CDR3 sequence is 16 residues long. In germline, CDR1 is MNHEY, CDR2 SMNVEV (reference sequence). The germline V and J ends were trimmed by 2 bases and 4 bases, with 16 bases remaining between them. CDR3 bases: TGTGCCAGCAGTTTAGAGGGCAGGGTAGGGGCAGATACGCAGTATTTT. Its translation: CASSLEGRVGADTQYF.

The V and J genes are TRBV10-3 and TRBJ1-1; the D gene is possibly TRBD1 (5 bases). Trimming cost V 1 base and J 0 bases, with 12 bases left between them. CDR1 ENHRY and CDR2 SYGVKD come from the germline V gene. This CDR3 is 16 amino acids long. The chain's CDR3 is CAISEYGPGMNTEAFF. CDR3 sequence (DNA): TGTGCCATCAGTGAGTACGGTCCAGGGATGAACACTGAAGCTTTCTTT.

The chain employs TRBV30 and TRBJ2-1; no reliable D call. CDR1 is GTSNPN and CDR2 is SVGIG in the germline V gene (reference sequence). This CDR3 region has 11 residues. V lost 2 bases, J lost 10 bases, and 9 bases lay in between. Here the CDR3 reads CAWSSQVEQFF. The CDR3 DNA reads TGTGCCTGGAGTAGTCAGGTGGAGCAGTTCTTC.

The gene calls are TRBV30 and TRBJ1-1; 8 positions match TRBD1. The V gene's germline CDR1 is GTSNPN and CDR2 SVGIG (reference sequence). V dropped 5 bases and J dropped 5; count of bases not matched to a gene: 7. The CDR3 covers 13 residues. The CDR3 DNA sequence: TGTGCCTGGGTAGGACAGGGAAGAACTGAAGCTTTCTTT. Protein sequence: CAWVGQGRTEAFF.

The chain recombines TRBV7-8 with TRBJ2-1; possible D gene TRBD2, 5 bases. Trimming took off 5 bases at V and 7 bases at J, with 9 bases between the two ends. The germline gives CDR1 SGHVS, CDR2 FQNEAQ. This CDR3 contains 12 residues. CDR3 nucleotides: TGTGCCAGCAGCGCGTCGGGGAATGAGCAGTTCTTC. The encoded protein is CASSASGNEQFF.

The chain links TRBV27 to TRBJ1-2, with TRBD1 identical over 7 bases. The trim removed 5 bases at V and 1 base at J, leaving 10 bases unmatched. This CDR3 is 16 amino acids long. Germline CDR1 reads MNHEY; CDR2 reads SMNVEV (reference sequence). The CDR3 nucleotides are TGTGCCAGCAGTCCCCACCCCGGACAGGTTAACTATGGCTACACCTTC. Amino acids: CASSPHPGQVNYGYTF.

Remarks on this clone: A read error may account for a junction end that differs from germline. This chain joins TRBV2 and TRBJ2-1, with 10 positions matching TRBD1. CDR3 length: 14 residues. Germline CDR1 and CDR2: SNHLY and FYNNEI. The DNA for the CDR3 is TGTGCCAGCAGGGAAGGGACAGGGGATTATGAGCAGTTCTTC. Translation gives CASREGTGDYEQFF.

This chain joins TRBV25-1 and TRBJ2-5; tentative D call: TRBD1 (6 bases). Germline assignment: CDR1 MGHDK and CDR2 SYGVNS. The CDR3 consists of 17 residues. V was pared by 3 bases and J by 4 bases, with 21 bases between. CDR3 region: CASSEKWGRGERETQYF. DNA for the CDR3: TGTGCCAGCAGTGAGAAATGGGGCAGGGGCGAACGAGAGACCCAGTACTTC. Supplemented by reference TRBV25-1 and TRBJ2-5, the full variable domain reads EADIYQTPRYLVIGTGKKITLECSQTMGHDKMYWYQQDPGMELHLIHYSYGVNSTEKGDLSSESTVSRIRTEHFPLTLESARPSHTSQYLCASSEKWGRGERETQYFGPGTRLLVL.

This clone was detected once. This rearrangement joins TRBV4-2 to TRBJ2-5, with 13 bases aligning to TRBD2. The germline V gene encodes CDR1 LGHNA and CDR2 YNFKEQ. With V trimmed by 0 bases and J by 1 base, 8 bases remained unmatched. CDR3 size: 19 residues. The DNA for the CDR3 is TGTGCCAGCAGCCAAGATAAAACTAGCGGGAGGGGGGCCCAAGAGACCCAGTACTTC. Residues: CASSQDKTSGRGAQETQYF.

The V and J genes are TRBV7-2 and TRBJ1-2, with unresolved D. Per germline, CDR1 SGHTA and CDR2 FQGNSA. This CDR3 spans 14 amino acids. Trimming removed 5 bases at V and 3 bases at J, with 13 bases between. Here the CDR3 reads CASSLLGSDYGYTF. The CDR3 DNA follows: TGTGCCAGCAGCCTCCTAGGATCGGACTATGGCTACACCTTC.

This clone was counted a few times. V gene TRBV15 combines with J gene TRBJ1-1; TRBD1 matches 8 bases. The CDR3 runs 13 residues. Per germline, CDR1 LNHNV and CDR2 YYDKDF (reference sequence). V dropped 6 bases and J dropped 1; count of bases not matched to a gene: 1. The chain's CDR3 is CATRGQGNTEAFF. The DNA for the CDR3 is TGTGCCACCAGAGGACAGGGGAACACTGAAGCTTTCTTT.

The CDR3, as DNA: TGTGCCAGCTCACCGGGACAAACCTACGAGCAGTACTTC. It codes for CASSPGQTYEQYF. V usage is TRBV18 and J usage is TRBJ2-7; D may be TRBD1 (6 bases). Germline loops: CDR1 KGHSH, CDR2 LQKENI. The CDR3 has 13 residues. Trimming left V 3 bases short and J 2 bases short, with 8 bases between.

The chain joins TRBV29-1 to TRBJ2-1, with TRBD1 matching 8 bases. V shed 6 bases and J 1 base; nucleotides not matched to a gene: 8. CDR1 is SQVTM and CDR2 is ANQGSEA in the germline V gene. The CDR3 runs 15 residues. The CDR3 nucleotides are TGCAGCGTATCAGGGGGCAAGAATTCCTACAATGAGCAGTTCTTC. It yields the protein CSVSGGKNSYNEQFF.

The chain employs TRBV5-1 and TRBJ2-7; tentatively, D is TRBD2 (6 bases). The CDR3 has 17 residues. In germline, CDR1 is SGHRS, CDR2 YFSETQ. V lost 6 bases, J lost 0 bases, and 22 bases lay in between. The CDR3 loop is CASNPGGGDLSSYEQYF. For the CDR3, the DNA is TGCGCCAGCAACCCCGGGGGAGGAGATCTTAGCTCCTACGAGCAGTACTTC.

This clone was counted between two and nine times. The chain couples TRBV30 to TRBJ1-5; no reliable D call. CDR3 size: 13 residues. Germline CDR1 is GTSNPN and CDR2 is SVGIG (reference sequence). The V end lost 0 bases, the J end lost 0 bases, and 3 bases lay between the germline ends. DNA for the CDR3: TGTGCCTGGAGTGTTTCTAGCAATCAGCCCCAGCATTTT. Protein product: CAWSVSSNQPQHF.

The chain links TRBV7-2 to TRBJ1-2; D might be TRBD1 (5 bases). Per germline, CDR1 SGHTA and CDR2 FQGNSA. V was shortened by 5 bases and J by 4 bases, with 20 bases between the two germline ends. This CDR3 spans 16 amino acids. The CDR3 loop is CASSGGGQGRIYGYTF. The CDR3 bases are TGTGCCAGCAGCGGAGGAGGGCAGGGTCGAATCTATGGCTACACCTTC.

The chain couples TRBV2 to TRBJ2-1; TRBD1 agrees at 9 bases. This CDR3 spans 13 amino acids. Germline V gives CDR1 SNHLY, CDR2 FYNNEI. V was pared by 3 bases and J by 7 bases, with 1 base of the junction left unmatched. This CDR3 is CASSDDRGNEQFF. The CDR3 DNA reads TGTGCCAGCAGTGACGACAGGGGGAATGAGCAGTTCTTC.

This clone showed up just a few times. The V and J genes are TRBV6-5 and TRBJ1-5; maybe TRBD1 (6 bases). Germline assignment: CDR1 MNHEY and CDR2 SVGAGI. This CDR3 comprises 13 residues. Trimming pared 10 bases from V and 6 bases from J, leaving 16 bases between. The CDR3 nucleotides read TGTGCCACCCGTCGGGGGCAAGGTCAGCCCCAGCATTTT. Translation gives CATRRGQGQPQHF.

The chain uses TRBV12-2 and TRBJ2-1; TRBD1 is the table's D call and was not checked against the DNA. TRBV12-2 is a listed pseudogene. This CDR3 is built from 14 residues. This chain's CDR3 is CASRPTTANNEQFF. The CDR3 bases are TGTGCAAGTCGCCCAACGACAGCTAACAATGAGCAGTTCTTC.

The chain links TRBV6-6 to TRBJ1-5, with TRBD1 identical over 7 bases. The germline V gene has CDR1 MNHNY and CDR2 SVGAGI (reference sequence). J gave up 0 bases and V 6 bases, and 5 bases lay outside the gene matches. CDR3 length: 15 residues. CDR3 nucleotides: TGTGCCAGCAGACCGGGACAGTATAGCAATCAGCCCCAGCATTTT. Residues: CASRPGQYSNQPQHF.

The CDR3 sequence is CASSLEPRGGRKTQYF. The DNA of the CDR3 is TGTGCCAGCAGCTTAGAGCCTAGGGGGGGGCGAAAGACCCAGTACTTC. The J gene is TRBJ2-5, the V gene TRBV7-2; tentatively, D is TRBD2 (7 bases). Trimming removed 1 base at V and 6 bases at J, with 18 bases between. CDR1 SGHTA and CDR2 FQGNSA come from the germline V gene. The length of the CDR3 is 16 residues. The full variable domain, its missing parts supplied by reference TRBV7-2 and TRBJ2-5, is GAGVSQSPSNKVTEKGKDVELRCDPISGHTALYWYRQSLGQGLEFLIYFQGNSAPDKSGLPSDRFSAERTGGSVSTLTIQRTQQEDSAVYLCASSLEPRGGRKTQYFGPGTRLLVL.

CDR3: CASKVAGGGIDEQYF. CDR3 sequence (DNA): TGTGCCAGCAAAGTAGCAGGGGGAGGGATCGACGAGCAGTACTTC. This chain connects TRBV6-1 to TRBJ2-7; D tentatively fits TRBD1 or TRBD2 (7 bases each). This CDR3 region has 15 residues. Germline V gives CDR1 MNHNS, CDR2 SASEGT. The V gene lost 7 bases and the J gene lost 5 bases, with 21 bases spanning the gap.

The DNA of the CDR3 is TGTGCCAGCAGTGGGACCCCGGCGGATGGCTACACCTTC. Protein sequence: CASSGTPADGYTF. The chain has TRBV6-1 and TRBJ1-2; D call uncertain. The CDR3 length is 13 residues. In germline, CDR1 is MNHNS, CDR2 SASEGT. The V and J ends lost 4 bases and 6 bases respectively, with 12 bases between them.

About this clone itself: A junction boundary mismatches the germline segment, possibly from a read error. The CDR3 DNA follows: TGCGCCAGCAGCCAAGACGACAGGGGGGGTGAAAAACTGTTTTTT. Protein sequence: CASSQDDRGGEKLFF. The chain employs TRBV5-4 and TRBJ1-4; TRBD1 agrees at 9 bases. CDR1 is SGHNT and CDR2 is YYREEE in the germline V gene (reference sequence). The CDR3 contains 15 residues. The full variable domain, with the rest looked up from reference TRBV5-4 and TRBJ1-4, is ETGVTQSPTHLIKTRGQQVTLRCSSQSGHNTVSWYQQALGQGPQFIFQYYREEENGRGNFPPRFSGLQFPNYSSELNVNALELDDSALYLCASSQDDRGGEKLFFGSGTQLSVL.

V and J are TRBV7-9 and TRBJ1-5; maybe TRBD1 (5 bases). CDR3 length equals 14 residues. Trimming cost V 4 bases and J 6 bases, with 13 bases left between them. Germline-derived CDR1 and CDR2 are SEHNR and FQNEAQ (reference sequence). The CDR3: CASSSLGTTQPQHF. CDR3 DNA: TGTGCCAGCAGCTCCCTAGGGACGACTCAGCCCCAGCATTTT.

The genes are TRBV9 and TRBJ2-1; 9 bases are a match to TRBD2. This CDR3 region has 18 residues. With 0 bases clipped from V and 8 bases from J, the junction kept 15 bases outside the gene matches. The germline gives CDR1 SGDLS, CDR2 YYNGEE. CDR3 residues: CASSVELAGSVGIDEQFF. In DNA, the CDR3 is TGTGCCAGCAGCGTAGAGCTAGCGGGAAGCGTCGGGATAGATGAGCAGTTCTTC.

CDR3 residues: CASSQGQGKETQYF. CDR3 sequence (DNA): TGCGCCAGCAGCCAGGGACAGGGAAAAGAGACCCAGTACTTC. The rearrangement joins TRBV5-1 to TRBJ2-5; TRBD1 aligns across 9 bases. The germline V gene has CDR1 SGHRS and CDR2 YFSETQ. V dropped 4 bases and J dropped 3; count of bases not matched to a gene: 4. CDR3 length: 14 amino acids.